The clone carrying this T cell receptor (beta chain) was seen more than once but under ten times. The record originates from a study of response to subunit inactivated influenza vaccine. J lost 5 bases, V lost 4 bases, and 8 bases had no gene match. CDR3 length: 16 residues. CDR1 SGHRS and CDR2 YFSETQ come from the germline V gene. One entry per CDR3 protein results from TCRdb running MiXCR on the RT-PCR reads. The data contain fewer than 700,000 distinct CDR3 sequences, 13% of them seen just once; the ten biggest clones take up less than 15%. This receptor was taken from a man aged 50-59 years who received an inactivated influenza vaccine. This chain connects TRBV5-1 to TRBJ2-5; 13 bases agree with TRBD2. This specimen was PBMCs from blood, taken about 40 days after vaccination. CDR3 region: CASSAGLAGVRETQYF. In DNA, the CDR3 is TGCGCCAGCAGCGCCGGACTAGCGGGAGTTCGGGAGACCCAGTACTTC.